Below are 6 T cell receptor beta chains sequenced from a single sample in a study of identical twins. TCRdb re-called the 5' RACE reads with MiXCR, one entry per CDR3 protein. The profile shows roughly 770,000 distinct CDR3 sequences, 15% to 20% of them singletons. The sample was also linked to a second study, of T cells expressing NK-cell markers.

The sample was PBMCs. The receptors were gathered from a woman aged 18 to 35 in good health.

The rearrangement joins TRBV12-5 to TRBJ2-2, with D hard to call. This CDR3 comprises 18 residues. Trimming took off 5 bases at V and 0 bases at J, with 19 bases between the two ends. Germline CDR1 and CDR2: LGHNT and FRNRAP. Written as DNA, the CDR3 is TGTGCTAGTGGTCCCATCTTCATGGAAGGCTCGAACACCGGGGAGCTGTTTTTT. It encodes CASGPIFMEGSNTGELFF. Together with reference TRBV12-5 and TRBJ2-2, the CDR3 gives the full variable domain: DARVTQTPRHKVTEMGQEVTMRCQPILGHNTVFWYRQTMMQGLELLAYFRNRAPLDDSGMPKDRFSAEMPDATLATLKIQPSEPRDSAVYFCASGPIFMEGSNTGELFFGEGSRLTVL.

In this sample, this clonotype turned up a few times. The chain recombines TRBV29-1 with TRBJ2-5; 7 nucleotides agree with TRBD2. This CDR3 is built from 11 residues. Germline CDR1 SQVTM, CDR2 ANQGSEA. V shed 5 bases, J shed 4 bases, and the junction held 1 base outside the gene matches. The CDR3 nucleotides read TGCAGCGTTTTAGCGGGAGAGACCCAGTACTTC. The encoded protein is CSVLAGETQYF.

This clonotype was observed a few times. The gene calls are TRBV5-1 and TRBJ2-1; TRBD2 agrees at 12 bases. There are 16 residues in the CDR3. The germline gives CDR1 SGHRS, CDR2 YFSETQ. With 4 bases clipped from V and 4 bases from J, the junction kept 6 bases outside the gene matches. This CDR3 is CASSPGTSGLYNEQFF. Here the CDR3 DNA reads TGCGCCAGCAGCCCAGGGACTAGCGGGTTATACAATGAGCAGTTCTTC.

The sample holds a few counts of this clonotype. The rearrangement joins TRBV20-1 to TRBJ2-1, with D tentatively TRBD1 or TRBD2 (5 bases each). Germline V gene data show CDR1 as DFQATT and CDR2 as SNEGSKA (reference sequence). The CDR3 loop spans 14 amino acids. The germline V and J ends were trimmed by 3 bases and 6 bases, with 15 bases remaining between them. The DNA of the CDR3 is TGCAGTGCTAGTGGGGGATATATCCTCAATGAGCAGTTCTTC. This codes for CSASGGYILNEQFF.

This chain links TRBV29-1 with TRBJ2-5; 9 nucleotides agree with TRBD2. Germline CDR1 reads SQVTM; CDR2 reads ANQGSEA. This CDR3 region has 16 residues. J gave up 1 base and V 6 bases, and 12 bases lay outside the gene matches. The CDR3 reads CSVPVGRGGLQETQYF. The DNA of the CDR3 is TGCAGCGTCCCCGTAGGGCGGGGGGGCCTCCAAGAGACCCAGTACTTC. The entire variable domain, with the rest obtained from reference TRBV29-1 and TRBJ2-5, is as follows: SAVISQKPSRDICQRGTSLTIQCQVDSQVTMMFWYRQQPGQSLTLIATANQGSEATYESGFVIDKFPISRPNLTFSTLTVSNMSPEDSSIYLCSVPVGRGGLQETQYFGPGTRLLVL.

The CDR3 nucleotides read TGTGCCAGCAGCCAAGTCTGGCAGGGCGAAGCTTTCTTT. Translated: CASSQVWQGEAFF. This sequence joins TRBV3-1 and TRBJ1-1; D may be TRBD1 (5 bases). CDR1 is LGHDT, CDR2 YNNKEL, per germline (reference sequence). The CDR3 length is 13 residues. V dropped 1 base and J dropped 8 bases, with 11 bases sitting between them.